These 7 T cell receptor beta chains share one sample of origin, sequenced in a study of early T cells in non-severe SARS-CoV-2 infection. TCRdb analysed the 5' RACE reads with MiXCR anew, one entry per CDR3 protein. The sample contains more than 60,000 distinct CDR3 sequences, about 13% of which appear only once. Specimen: whole blood. These receptors were collected from an adult who was a healthcare worker with PCR-confirmed SARS-CoV-2 infection or an uninfected control (not recorded which).

This chain uses TRBV19 with TRBJ2-1; 12 bases agree with TRBD2. The germline V gene has CDR1 LNHDA and CDR2 SQIVND (reference sequence). This CDR3 is built from 20 residues. V shed 2 bases and J 5 bases; nucleotides not matched to a gene: 16. CDR3 coding DNA: TGTGCCAGTAGTATACGGCTGACTAGCGGGAGCACACGCCCGAACAATGAGCAGTTCTTC. Protein: CASSIRLTSGSTRPNNEQFF. Combining the CDR3 with reference TRBV19 and TRBJ2-1 gives the whole variable domain DGGITQSPKYLFRKEGQNVTLSCEQNLNHDAMYWYRQDPGQGLRLIYYSQIVNDFQKGDIAEGYSVSREKKESFPLTVTSAQKNPTAFYLCASSIRLTSGSTRPNNEQFFGPGTRLTVL.

This clonotype was detected only once. The gene calls are TRBV6-5 and TRBJ2-3, with TRBD2 identical over 7 bases. V lost 5 bases, J lost 0 bases, and 8 bases stayed unmatched. The CDR3 length is 16 residues. Germline V lookup: CDR1 MNHEY, CDR2 SVGAGI. The CDR3 sequence is CASSHEGRVSTDTQYF. As DNA, the CDR3 is TGTGCCAGCAGTCACGAGGGGAGGGTGAGCACAGATACGCAGTATTTT.

As DNA, the CDR3 is TGTGCCAGCAGGCCCCGGGTTACTAGCGGCTACAATGAGCAGTTCTTC. Protein: CASRPRVTSGYNEQFF. The rearrangement links TRBV12-3 or TRBV12-4 to TRBJ2-1; TRBD2 matches at 8 bases. The ends lost 6 bases at V and 3 bases at J; junction bases unmatched: 10. The CDR3 runs to 16 residues.

This clonotype was detected only a few times. V usage is TRBV11-2 and J usage is TRBJ2-5; D could derive from TRBD1 or TRBD2 (5 bases each). Trimming left V 5 bases short and J 5 bases short, with 18 bases between. Germline V lookup: CDR1 SGHAT, CDR2 FQNNGV. The CDR3 has 15 amino acids. The DNA of the CDR3 is TGTGCCAGCAGCCCGCGTTGGGGCGGGTTGGAGACCCAGTACTTC. This encodes CASSPRWGGLETQYF.

This clonotype was detected only a few times. This chain uses TRBV11-1 with TRBJ1-2, with D perhaps TRBD1 (6 bases). The germline gives CDR1 SGHAT, CDR2 FQDESV (reference sequence). V lost 3 bases and J 7 bases, leaving 15 bases between the germline ends. This CDR3 comprises 14 residues. The CDR3 coding sequence is TGTGCCAGCAGCTTCGGCAGGGGAGACGGTGGCTACACCTTC. It is translated as CASSFGRGDGGYTF.

There are many counts of this clonotype. The chain joins TRBV12-3 or TRBV12-4 to TRBJ1-2; unclear D gene. The V and J ends lost 5 bases and 6 bases respectively, with 7 bases between them. CDR3 size: 11 residues. Written as DNA, the CDR3 is TGTGCCAGCAGTACTGCGGATGGCTACACCTTC. Protein: CASSTADGYTF.

This clonotype was seen many times. The chain links TRBV12-3 or TRBV12-4 to TRBJ1-2; 8 positions match TRBD1. This CDR3 has 21 amino acids. The ends lost 3 bases at V and 2 bases at J; junction bases unmatched: 23. CDR3 nucleotides: TGTGCCAGCAGTTTTAGGGCGCATCAACTCCTTCGGACAGGGCGGAACTATGGCTACACCTTC. It yields the protein CASSFRAHQLLRTGRNYGYTF.